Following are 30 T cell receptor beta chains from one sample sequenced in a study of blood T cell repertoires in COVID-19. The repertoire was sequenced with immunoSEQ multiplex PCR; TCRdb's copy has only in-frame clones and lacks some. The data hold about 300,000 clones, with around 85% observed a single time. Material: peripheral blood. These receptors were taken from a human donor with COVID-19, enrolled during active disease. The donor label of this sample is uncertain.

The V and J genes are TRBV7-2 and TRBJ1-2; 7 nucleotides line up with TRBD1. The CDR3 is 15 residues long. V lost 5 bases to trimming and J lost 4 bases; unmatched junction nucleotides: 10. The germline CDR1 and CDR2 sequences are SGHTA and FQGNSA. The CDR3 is CASSLRQGSSYGYTF. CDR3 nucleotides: TGTGCCAGCAGCCTAAGACAGGGATCTTCCTATGGCTACACCTTC.

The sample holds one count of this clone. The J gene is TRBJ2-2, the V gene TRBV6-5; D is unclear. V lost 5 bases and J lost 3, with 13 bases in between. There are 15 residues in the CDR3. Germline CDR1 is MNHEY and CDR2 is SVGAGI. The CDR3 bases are TGTGCCAGCAGTATTGGATCAGGCGACACCGGGGAGCTGTTTTTT. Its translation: CASSIGSGDTGELFF.

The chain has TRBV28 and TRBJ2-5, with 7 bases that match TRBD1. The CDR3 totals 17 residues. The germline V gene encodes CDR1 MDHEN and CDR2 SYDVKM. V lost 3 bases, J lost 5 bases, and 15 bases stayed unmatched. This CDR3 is CASSFPSGQARGETQYF. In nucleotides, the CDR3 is TGTGCCAGCAGTTTCCCCTCTGGACAGGCCCGAGGGGAGACCCAGTACTTC.

The CDR3 reads CASSLTEYGYTF. The CDR3 bases are TGTGCCAGCAGTCTGACAGAGTATGGCTACACCTTC. The chain joins TRBV28 to TRBJ1-2; tentatively, D is TRBD1 (5 bases). Germline V CDR1 and CDR2: MDHEN, SYDVKM. With 5 bases removed from V and 5 bases from J, the gap between germline ends came to 9 bases. The CDR3 covers 12 residues.

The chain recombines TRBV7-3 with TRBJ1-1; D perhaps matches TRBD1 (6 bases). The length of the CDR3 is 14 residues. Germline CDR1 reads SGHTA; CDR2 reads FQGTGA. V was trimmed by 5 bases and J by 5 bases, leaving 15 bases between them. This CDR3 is CASSRRQEPTEAFF. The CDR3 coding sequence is TGTGCCAGCAGCCGCCGACAGGAGCCGACTGAAGCTTTCTTT.

The chain's CDR3 is CASSPNSGFFSHYGYTF. The CDR3 DNA follows: TGTGCCAGCTCACCGAACTCCGGGTTCTTCTCCCACTATGGCTACACCTTC. The chain carries TRBV18 and TRBJ1-2; unclear D gene. The CDR3 is made up of 17 amino acids. V was pared by 3 bases and J by 3 bases, with 20 bases between. From germline, CDR1 is KGHSH and CDR2 LQKENI.

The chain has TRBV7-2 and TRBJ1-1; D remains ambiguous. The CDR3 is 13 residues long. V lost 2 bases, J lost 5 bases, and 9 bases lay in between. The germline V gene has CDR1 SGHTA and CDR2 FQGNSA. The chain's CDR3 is CASSLYRGTEAFF. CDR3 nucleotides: TGTGCCAGCAGCTTATACAGAGGGACTGAAGCTTTCTTT.

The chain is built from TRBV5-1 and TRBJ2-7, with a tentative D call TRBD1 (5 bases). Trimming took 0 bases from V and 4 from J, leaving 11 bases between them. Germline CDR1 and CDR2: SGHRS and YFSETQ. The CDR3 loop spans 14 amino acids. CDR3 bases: TGCGCCAGCAGCTTGGACAGGCCGGAGTACGAGCAGTACTTC. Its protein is CASSLDRPEYEQYF. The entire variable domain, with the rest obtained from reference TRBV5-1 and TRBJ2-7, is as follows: KAGVTQTPRYLIKTRGQQVTLSCSPISGHRSVSWYQQTPGQGLQFLFEYFSETQRNKGNFPGRFSGRQFSNSRSEMNVSTLELGDSALYLCASSLDRPEYEQYFGPGTRLTVT.

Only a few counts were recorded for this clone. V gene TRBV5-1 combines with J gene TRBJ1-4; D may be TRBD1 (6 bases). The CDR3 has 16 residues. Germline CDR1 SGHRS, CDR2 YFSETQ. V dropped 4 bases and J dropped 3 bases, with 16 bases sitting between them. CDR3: CASSLDAPGANEKLFF. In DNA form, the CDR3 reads TGCGCCAGCAGCCTTGATGCCCCAGGGGCTAATGAAAAACTGTTTTTT.

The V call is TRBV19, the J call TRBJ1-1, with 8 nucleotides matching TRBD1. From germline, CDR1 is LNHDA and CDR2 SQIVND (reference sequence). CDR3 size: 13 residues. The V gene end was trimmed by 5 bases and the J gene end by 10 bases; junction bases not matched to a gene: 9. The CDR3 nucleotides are TGTGCCAGTAGTTACGGACAGGGAAGGGGAGCTTTCTTT. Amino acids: CASSYGQGRGAFF.

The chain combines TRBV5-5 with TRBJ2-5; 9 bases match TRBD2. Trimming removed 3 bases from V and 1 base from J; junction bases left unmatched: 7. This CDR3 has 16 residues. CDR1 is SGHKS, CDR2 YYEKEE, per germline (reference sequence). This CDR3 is CASSSDGTSFQETQYF. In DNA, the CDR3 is TGTGCCAGCAGCTCCGACGGGACTAGCTTCCAAGAGACCCAGTACTTC.

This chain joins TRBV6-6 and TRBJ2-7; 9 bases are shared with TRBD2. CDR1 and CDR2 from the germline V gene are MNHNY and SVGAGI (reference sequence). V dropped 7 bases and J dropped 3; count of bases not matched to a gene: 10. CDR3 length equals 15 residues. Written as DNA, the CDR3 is TGTGCCAGCACTTCTGGGCTAGCGGGAATCTACGAGCAGTACTTC. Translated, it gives CASTSGLAGIYEQYF.

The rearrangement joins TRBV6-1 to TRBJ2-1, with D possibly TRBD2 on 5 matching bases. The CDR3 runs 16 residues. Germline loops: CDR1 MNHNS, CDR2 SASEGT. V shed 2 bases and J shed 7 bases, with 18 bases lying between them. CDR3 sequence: CASSERKDFGSNEQFF. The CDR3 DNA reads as TGTGCCAGCAGTGAACGGAAGGACTTCGGTTCGAATGAGCAGTTCTTC.

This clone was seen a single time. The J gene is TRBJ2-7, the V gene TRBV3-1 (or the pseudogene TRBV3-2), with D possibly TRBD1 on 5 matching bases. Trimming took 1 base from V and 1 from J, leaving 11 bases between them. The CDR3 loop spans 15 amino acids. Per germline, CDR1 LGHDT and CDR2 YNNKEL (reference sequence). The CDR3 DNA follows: TGTGCCAGCAGCCAAGGAGGTCCAGGGTCCTACGAGCAGTACTTC. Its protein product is CASSQGGPGSYEQYF.

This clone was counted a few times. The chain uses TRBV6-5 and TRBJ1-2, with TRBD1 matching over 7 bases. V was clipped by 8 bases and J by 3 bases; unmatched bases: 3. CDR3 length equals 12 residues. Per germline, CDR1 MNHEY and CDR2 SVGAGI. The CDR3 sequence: CASGQGDYGYTF. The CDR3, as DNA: TGTGCCAGCGGGCAGGGGGACTATGGCTACACCTTC.

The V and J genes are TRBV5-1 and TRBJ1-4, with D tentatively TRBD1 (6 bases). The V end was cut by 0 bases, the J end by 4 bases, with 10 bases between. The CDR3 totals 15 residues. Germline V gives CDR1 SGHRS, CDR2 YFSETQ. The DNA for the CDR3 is TGCGCCAGCAGCTTGGATACAGGGAATAATGAAAAACTGTTTTTT. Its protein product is CASSLDTGNNEKLFF.

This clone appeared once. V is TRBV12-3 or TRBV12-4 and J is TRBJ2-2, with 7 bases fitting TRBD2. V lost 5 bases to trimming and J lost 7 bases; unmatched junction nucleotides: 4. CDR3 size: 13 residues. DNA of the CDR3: TGTGCCAGCAGTCCTTGGGGGGGCGGGGAGCTGTTTTTT. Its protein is CASSPWGGGELFF.

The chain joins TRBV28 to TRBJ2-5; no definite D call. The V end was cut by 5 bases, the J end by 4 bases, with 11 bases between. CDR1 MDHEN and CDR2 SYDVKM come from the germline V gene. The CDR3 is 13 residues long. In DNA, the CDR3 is TGTGCCAGCAGTCGCGGCGGTGGAGAGACCCAGTACTTC. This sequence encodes CASSRGGGETQYF.

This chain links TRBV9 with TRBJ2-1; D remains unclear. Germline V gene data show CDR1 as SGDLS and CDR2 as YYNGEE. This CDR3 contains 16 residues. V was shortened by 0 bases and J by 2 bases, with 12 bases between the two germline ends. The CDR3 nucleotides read TGTGCCAGCAGCGTAGGTGGGCATACCCCCTACAATGAGCAGTTCTTC. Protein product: CASSVGGHTPYNEQFF. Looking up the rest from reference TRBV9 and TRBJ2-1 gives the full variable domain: DSGVTQTPKHLITATGQRVTLRCSPRSGDLSVYWYQQSLDQGLQFLIQYYNGEERAKGNILERFSAQQFPDLHSELNLSSLELGDSALYFCASSVGGHTPYNEQFFGPGTRLTVL.

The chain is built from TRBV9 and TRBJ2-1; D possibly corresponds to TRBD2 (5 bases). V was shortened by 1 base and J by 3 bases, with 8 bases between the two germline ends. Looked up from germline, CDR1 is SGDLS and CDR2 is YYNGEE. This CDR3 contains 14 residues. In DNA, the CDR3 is TGTGCCAGCAGCGTAAGCGGAGTCTACAATGAGCAGTTCTTC. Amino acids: CASSVSGVYNEQFF.

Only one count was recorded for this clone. CDR3 residues: CASSQQGANYGYTF. DNA for the CDR3: TGCGCCAGCAGCCAACAGGGCGCTAACTATGGCTACACCTTC. This chain uses TRBV4-3 with TRBJ1-2, with D possibly being TRBD1 (5 bases). The CDR3 covers 14 residues. Trimming pared 2 bases from V and 0 bases from J, leaving 7 bases between. CDR1 LGHNA and CDR2 YSLEER come from the germline V gene.

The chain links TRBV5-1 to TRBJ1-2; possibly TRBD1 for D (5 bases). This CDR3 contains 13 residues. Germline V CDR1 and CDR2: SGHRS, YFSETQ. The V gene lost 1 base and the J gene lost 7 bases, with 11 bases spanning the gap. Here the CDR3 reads CASSLQGYIGYTF. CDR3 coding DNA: TGCGCCAGCAGCTTGCAGGGATATATTGGCTACACCTTC.

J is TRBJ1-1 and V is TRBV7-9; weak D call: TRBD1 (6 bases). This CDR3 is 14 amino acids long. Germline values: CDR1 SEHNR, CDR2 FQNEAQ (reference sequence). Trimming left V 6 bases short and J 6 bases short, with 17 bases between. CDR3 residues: CASSLFGTRAEAFF. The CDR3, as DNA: TGTGCCAGCAGTCTCTTCGGGACACGCGCTGAAGCTTTCTTT.

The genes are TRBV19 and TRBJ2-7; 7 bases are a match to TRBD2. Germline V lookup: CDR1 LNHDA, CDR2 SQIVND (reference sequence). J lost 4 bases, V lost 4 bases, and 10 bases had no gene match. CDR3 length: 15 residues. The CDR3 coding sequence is TGTGCCAGTAGTACGGGAGGACGAGGGGTGTACGAGCAGTACTTC. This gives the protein CASSTGGRGVYEQYF.

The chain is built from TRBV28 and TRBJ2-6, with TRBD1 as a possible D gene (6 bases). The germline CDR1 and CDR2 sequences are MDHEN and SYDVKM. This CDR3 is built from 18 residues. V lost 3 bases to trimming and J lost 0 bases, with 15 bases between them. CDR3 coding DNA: TGTGCCAGCAGTTTTCCGGACAGTGACCTCTCTGGGGCCAACGTCCTGACTTTC. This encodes CASSFPDSDLSGANVLTF.

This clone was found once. CDR3 loop: CAWSVVDYGYTF. CDR3 DNA sequence: TGTGCCTGGAGTGTTGTAGACTATGGCTACACCTTC. This rearrangement joins TRBV30 to TRBJ1-2, with D hard to call. In germline, CDR1 is GTSNPN, CDR2 SVGIG (reference sequence). Deletions cut 0 bases from V and 3 bases from J, with 5 bases between. The CDR3 sequence is 12 residues long.

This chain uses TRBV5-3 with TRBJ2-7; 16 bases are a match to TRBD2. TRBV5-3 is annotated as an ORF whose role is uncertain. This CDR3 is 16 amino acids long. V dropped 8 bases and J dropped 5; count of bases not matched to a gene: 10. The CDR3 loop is CASPPGLAGGPHEQYF. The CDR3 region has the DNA TGTGCCAGTCCTCCGGGACTAGCGGGAGGGCCCCACGAGCAGTACTTC.

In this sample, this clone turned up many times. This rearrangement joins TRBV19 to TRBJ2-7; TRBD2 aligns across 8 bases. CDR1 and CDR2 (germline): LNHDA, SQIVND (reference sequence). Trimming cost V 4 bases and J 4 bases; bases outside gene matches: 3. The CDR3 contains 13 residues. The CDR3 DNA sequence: TGTGCCAGTAGTAGCGGGAGGCGGTACGAGCAGTACTTC. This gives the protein CASSSGRRYEQYF.

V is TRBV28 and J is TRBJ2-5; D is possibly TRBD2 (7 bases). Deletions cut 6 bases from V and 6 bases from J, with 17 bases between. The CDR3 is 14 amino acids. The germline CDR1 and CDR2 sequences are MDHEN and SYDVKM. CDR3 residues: CASSAHEGGQTQYF. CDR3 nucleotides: TGTGCCAGCAGCGCCCATGAGGGGGGGCAGACCCAGTACTTC.

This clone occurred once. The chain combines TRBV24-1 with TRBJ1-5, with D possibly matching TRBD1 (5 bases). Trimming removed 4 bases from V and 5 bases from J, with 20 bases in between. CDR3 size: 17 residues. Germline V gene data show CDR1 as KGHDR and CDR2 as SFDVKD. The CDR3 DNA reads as TGTGCCACCAGTGACCCCAACGGGGGAGAAGGGGATCAGCCCCAGCATTTT. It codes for CATSDPNGGEGDQPQHF.